The 21 T cell receptor beta chains below come from one sample, sequenced in a study of post-analysis software for immune sequencing data. Overall study findings and caveats: With TRBV5-6, TRBV5-1 and TRBV20-1 included, roughly five TRBV segments were more frequent in patients than in controls.

No antigen is known for these receptors. Unique molecular identifiers had been added to the TCR beta cDNA libraries. TCRdb re-derived calls from the PCR reads in MiXCR, one entry per CDR3 protein. The sample consists of a few hundred thousand distinct CDR3 sequences, roughly a third of them appearing once. The material sequenced was blood. These receptor sequences come from a girl aged 5 to 17 with multiple sclerosis.

The V and J genes are TRBV29-1 and TRBJ2-4; the match to TRBD1 covers 9 bases. Near its end, the DNA agrees better with TRBJ2-7, so the J call may be wrong. CDR3 length: 13 amino acids. Germline values: CDR1 SQVTM, CDR2 ANQGSEA. CDR3 residues: CSVGQGGPYEQYF. Written as DNA, the CDR3 is TGCAGCGTTGGACAGGGGGGCCCCTACGAGCAGTACTTC.

This clonotype showed up many times. CDR3 sequence (DNA): TGTGCCAGCAGCTCCCTGGGGTCTGGGGCCAACGTCCTGACTTTC. It yields the protein CASSSLGSGANVLTF. The gene calls are TRBV5-4 and TRBJ2-6, with D unresolved. With 3 bases removed from V and 1 base from J, the gap between germline ends came to 8 bases. The CDR3 length is 15 residues. Germline V lookup: CDR1 SGHNT, CDR2 YYREEE (reference sequence).

This clonotype was picked up many times. The V call is TRBV20-1, the J call TRBJ2-5; a weak D match, TRBD2 (5 bases). The length of the CDR3 is 13 residues. V shed 0 bases and J shed 7 bases, with 12 bases lying between them. Germline CDR1 is DFQATT and CDR2 is SNEGSKA (reference sequence). CDR3 bases: TGCAGTGCTAGAGACACAGAGAGGGTGACCCAGTACTTC. Protein product: CSARDTERVTQYF.

This clonotype came up many times. The chain has TRBV5-1 and TRBJ2-3; D is undetermined. CDR1 is SGHRS and CDR2 is YFSETQ in the germline V gene. Trimming shortened V by 5 bases and J by 4 bases, and 5 bases separated the two germline ends. The CDR3 covers 11 residues. The CDR3 DNA reads TGCGCCAGCAGAGAATCAGATACGCAGTATTTT. Translating it yields CASRESDTQYF.

This clonotype showed up many times. V gene TRBV9 combines with J gene TRBJ1-5; D is undetermined. Germline CDR1 reads SGDLS; CDR2 reads YYNGEE. Trimming shortened V by 0 bases and J by 1 base, and 8 bases separated the two germline ends. The CDR3 runs 15 residues. In DNA form, the CDR3 reads TGTGCCAGCAGCGTAGGGGAGCGAAGCAATCAGCCCCAGCATTTT. It yields the protein CASSVGERSNQPQHF.

The chain combines TRBV5-5 with TRBJ2-3; 7 bases align to TRBD2. Germline assignment: CDR1 SGHKS and CDR2 YYEKEE (reference sequence). The CDR3 loop spans 16 amino acids. V lost 7 bases, J lost 2 bases, and 13 bases stayed unmatched. The CDR3 loop reads CASRNASGGTTDTQYF. The CDR3 region has the DNA TGTGCCAGCCGAAATGCTAGCGGAGGGACCACAGATACGCAGTATTTT.

This clonotype was detected ten times or more. The chain is built from TRBV20-1 and TRBJ2-3, with TRBD1 as a possible D gene (6 bases). CDR1 and CDR2 from the germline V gene are DFQATT and SNEGSKA (reference sequence). The CDR3 has 13 amino acids. CDR3 DNA: TGCAGCTGCAGGGGAAGGCGCACAGATACGCAGTATTTT. Residues: CSCRGRRTDTQYF.

This clonotype was picked up a small number of times. The V and J genes are TRBV12-3 or TRBV12-4 and TRBJ1-5; no firm D call. Trimming cost V 3 bases and J 7 bases, with 13 bases left between them. There are 14 residues in the CDR3. CDR3 residues: CASSLSVGTQPQHF. The CDR3 bases are TGTGCCAGCAGTTTGAGTGTGGGAACGCAGCCCCAGCATTTT.

This clonotype was recorded once. Because the CDR3 is missing its conserved closing phenylalanine or tryptophan, this is likely a read error. The genes are TRBV5-1 and TRBJ2-3; 12 positions agree with TRBD1. Germline CDR1 reads SGHRS; CDR2 reads YFSETQ. This CDR3 comprises 16 residues. V shed 4 bases, J shed 4 bases, and the junction held 7 bases outside the gene matches. CDR3 region: CASSPTGTGGADTQYC. The CDR3 nucleotides are TGCGCCAGCAGCCCTACCGGGACAGGGGGCGCAGATACGCAGTATTGT.

This clonotype was recorded at least ten times. The J gene is TRBJ2-3, the V gene TRBV24-1; D gene uncertain. This CDR3 comprises 14 residues. V lost 7 bases to trimming and J lost 3 bases, with 13 bases between them. Germline V lookup: CDR1 KGHDR, CDR2 SFDVKD. The CDR3 reads CATSRGTVTDTQYF. CDR3 nucleotides: TGTGCCACCAGCCGAGGCACGGTGACAGATACGCAGTATTTT.

This chain links TRBV20-1 with TRBJ2-7, with 8 bases matching TRBD2. Germline values: CDR1 DFQATT, CDR2 SNEGSKA (reference sequence). V dropped 6 bases and J dropped 2; count of bases not matched to a gene: 6. The CDR3 length is 13 residues. CDR3 sequence: CSARRGEPYEQYF. DNA of the CDR3: TGCAGTGCGAGGCGGGGGGAGCCCTACGAGCAGTACTTC.

The chain carries TRBV6-5 and TRBJ1-5, with TRBD1 matching 10 bases. There are 18 residues in the CDR3. From germline, CDR1 is MNHEY and CDR2 SVGAGI. J lost 1 base, V lost 2 bases, and 8 bases had no gene match. The CDR3 protein is CASSYPDRGAGSNQPQHF. The CDR3 nucleotides are TGTGCCAGCAGTTACCCGGACAGGGGGGCTGGGAGCAATCAGCCCCAGCATTTT.

The chain uses TRBV5-1 and TRBJ2-7; 8 positions match TRBD2. V lost 1 base and J lost 2; bases outside the gene matches: 2. This CDR3 is 14 amino acids long. The germline V gene encodes CDR1 SGHRS and CDR2 YFSETQ. The CDR3 is CASSLNSGTYEQYF. For the CDR3, the DNA is TGCGCCAGCAGCTTGAATAGCGGGACCTACGAGCAGTACTTC.

In its sample, this clonotype was seen many times. The V and J genes are TRBV29-1 and TRBJ2-1; possible D gene TRBD2, 5 bases. The germline V and J ends were trimmed by 4 bases and 5 bases, with 15 bases remaining between them. This CDR3 has 14 amino acids. Germline V gives CDR1 SQVTM, CDR2 ANQGSEA. The CDR3 region is CSVVGRLADNEQFF. Here the CDR3 DNA reads TGCAGCGTTGTAGGTCGGCTAGCAGACAATGAGCAGTTCTTC.

Ten or more counts support this clonotype. This chain links TRBV15 with TRBJ1-2; no clear D gene. Trimming removed 3 bases at V and 5 bases at J, with 10 bases between. CDR1 LNHNV and CDR2 YYDKDF come from the germline V gene (reference sequence). There are 13 residues in the CDR3. This CDR3 reads CATSRGAGYGYTF. CDR3 bases: TGTGCCACCAGCAGGGGCGCCGGGTATGGCTACACCTTC.

On this clonotype itself: This could be a read error, since a much larger clone is one nucleotide away. This rearrangement joins TRBV7-2 to TRBJ2-1; D possibly corresponds to TRBD2 (7 bases). The J call may be wrong; the DNA end is better matched by TRBJ2-7. The V gene's germline CDR1 is SGHTA and CDR2 FQGNSA. The CDR3 sequence is 17 residues long. The CDR3 DNA follows: TGTGCCAGCAGCCTTTGGGGGGCGGGGGATTCCTACAATGAGCAGTACTTC. It translates to CASSLWGAGDSYNEQYF.

This clonotype has more than one count but fewer than ten. The chain joins TRBV7-2 to TRBJ2-3; TRBD2 agrees at 12 bases. The V gene end was trimmed by 4 bases and the J gene end by 6 bases; junction bases not matched to a gene: 5. The germline V gene has CDR1 SGHTA and CDR2 FQGNSA. The CDR3 is 15 amino acids. CDR3 sequence reads: CASSSWTSGMDTQYF. The CDR3, as DNA: TGTGCCAGCAGCTCGTGGACTAGCGGGATGGATACGCAGTATTTT. Filled out from reference TRBV7-2 and TRBJ2-3, the complete variable domain reads GAGVSQSPSNKVTEKGKDVELRCDPISGHTALYWYRQSLGQGLEFLIYFQGNSAPDKSGLPSDRFSAERTGGSVSTLTIQRTQQEDSAVYLCASSSWTSGMDTQYFGPGTRLTVL.

The chain has TRBV4-1 and TRBJ1-6, with TRBD1 identical over 7 bases. V shed 5 bases and J 10 bases; nucleotides not matched to a gene: 8. This CDR3 spans 14 amino acids. Germline-derived CDR1 and CDR2 are MGHRA and YSYEKL. The CDR3 protein is CASSEGRTGSPLHF. In DNA, the CDR3 is TGCGCCAGCAGCGAGGGACGGACAGGATCACCCCTCCACTTT.

The chain recombines TRBV15 with TRBJ2-7, with D tentatively TRBD2 (6 bases). The CDR3 is 15 residues long. V was pared by 1 base and J by 3 bases, with 13 bases between. The germline gives CDR1 LNHNV, CDR2 YYDKDF (reference sequence). The CDR3 here is CATSRGGTAHYEQYF. The CDR3 DNA reads as TGTGCCACCAGCAGAGGCGGGACGGCTCACTACGAGCAGTACTTC.

With regard to this clonotype: This may be a read error, as it is one base from a much larger clone. The rearrangement joins TRBV13 to TRBJ2-3, with TRBD2 identical over 13 bases. Germline CDR1 PRHDT, CDR2 FYEKMQ (reference sequence). CDR3 length: 16 residues. Germline trimming cut 4 bases from V and 4 bases from J; bases unmatched to any gene: 5. The CDR3 DNA is TGTGCCAGCAGCTCGGGACTAGCGGGATCCGCAGATACGCAGTATTTT. It is translated as CASSSGLAGSADTQYF.

CDR3 sequence (DNA): TGTGCCAACAAACCGGGACAGGGGGCCGCTGGGGCCAACGTCCTGACTTTC. Translation: CANKPGQGAAGANVLTF. The chain employs TRBV12-3 or TRBV12-4 and TRBJ2-6, with 12 bases matching TRBD1. J lost 2 bases, V lost 10 bases, and 9 bases had no gene match. This CDR3 region has 17 residues.